Below, 21 T cell receptor beta chains from the same sample are listed, as sequenced in a study of synovial regulatory T cells in juvenile arthritis. The repertoire was sequenced with immunoSEQ multiplex PCR; TCRdb's copy has only in-frame clones and lacks some. Recorded here are some 7,000 clones; the top ten clones represent roughly 0.57%. Sequences were obtained from Treg cells from blood. The subset is: remaining (HLA-DR-negative) circulating blood Treg cells. The receptors here all came from a donor aged 2-30 years with juvenile idiopathic arthritis.

The chain combines TRBV27 with TRBJ2-7. Germline CDR1 reads MNHEY; CDR2 reads SMNVEV (reference sequence). CDR3 size: 13 residues. No DNA sequence is on record. CDR3 amino acids: CASSLSGGGRKYF.

V is TRBV19 and J is TRBJ1-5; TCRdb's assignment of TRBD1 cannot be checked, as there is no DNA. This CDR3 has 15 amino acids. Only the protein sequence is given. CDR1 and CDR2 (germline): LNHDA, SQIVND (reference sequence). The CDR3 reads CASSMTGNSNQPQHF. Variable domain in full (rest from reference TRBV19 and TRBJ1-5): DGGITQSPKYLFRKEGQNVTLSCEQNLNHDAMYWYRQDPGQGLRLIYYSQIVNDFQKGDIAEGYSVSREKKESFPLTVTSAQKNPTAFYLCASSMTGNSNQPQHFGDGTRLSIL.

The V gene is TRBV7-2, the J gene TRBJ2-3; as DNA is missing, the TRBD2 call by TCRdb cannot be tested. The CDR3 has 18 residues. The DNA is not on file. Per the germline V gene, CDR1 is SGHTA and CDR2 is FQGNSA. CDR3 sequence: CASSLGVFGGKGTDTQYF.

The gene calls are TRBV10-3 and TRBJ1-1. The CDR3 length is 13 residues. DNA is not on record. Looked up from germline, CDR1 is ENHRY and CDR2 is SYGVKD. CDR3: CAISDQGITEAFF.

The rearrangement uses TRBV19 and TRBJ1-1; absent DNA, TCRdb's TRBD1 call cannot be checked. This CDR3 region has 16 residues. DNA is not on record. CDR1 is LNHDA and CDR2 is SQIVND in the germline V gene (reference sequence). The CDR3: CASSLPRTGHHRKAFF.

This chain links TRBV5-6 with TRBJ1-5; absent DNA, TCRdb's TRBD1 call cannot be checked. Germline CDR1 SGHDT, CDR2 YYEEEE. The CDR3 length is 16 residues. There is no recorded DNA. The CDR3 reads CASSLRRHLSNQPQHF. The variable domain in full, with the rest retrieved from reference TRBV5-6 and TRBJ1-5, is DAGVTQSPTHLIKTRGQQVTLRCSPKSGHDTVSWYQQALGQGPQFIFQYYEEEERQRGNFPDRFSGHQFPNYSSELNVNALLLGDSALYLCASSLRRHLSNQPQHFGDGTRLSIL.

J is TRBJ1-3 and V is TRBV5-6. Germline CDR1 is SGHDT and CDR2 is YYEEEE. This CDR3 contains 14 residues. No DNA is recorded. The CDR3 here is CASSLVTSGNTIYF.

V gene TRBV7-8 combines with J gene TRBJ1-3; TCRdb returns TRBD1, unconfirmable since there is no DNA. The CDR3 has 14 amino acids. The protein alone is recorded here. CDR1 is SGHVS and CDR2 is FQNEAQ in the germline V gene. This CDR3 is CASSLAGAGNTIYF.

This chain connects TRBV6-1 to TRBJ1-2; TCRdb reports TRBD1, a call that lacks DNA to check it against. The CDR3 consists of 13 residues. The DNA is not on file. The germline gives CDR1 MNHNS, CDR2 SASEGT. CDR3 amino acids: CASSEEGFGGYTF.

The chain joins TRBV11-3 to TRBJ2-3; TCRdb's assignment of TRBD2 cannot be checked, as there is no DNA. Germline V gene lookup returns CDR1 SGHNT and CDR2 YENEEA. This CDR3 comprises 13 residues. DNA is not on record. The CDR3 here is CASSSLSTDTQYF. The full variable domain, completed using reference TRBV11-3 and TRBJ2-3, is EAGVVQSPRYKIIEKKQPVAFWCNPISGHNTLYWYLQNLGQGPELLIRYENEEAVDDSQLPKDRFSAERLKGVDSTLKIQPAELGDSAVYLCASSSLSTDTQYFGPGTRLTVL.

This clone is deemed medium-sized by its frequency. The chain has TRBV9 and TRBJ2-7; TCRdb indicates TRBD2, and absent DNA this call remains unverified. Germline V lookup: CDR1 SGDLS, CDR2 YYNGEE. The CDR3 runs 15 residues. DNA is not recorded here. CDR3 sequence reads: CASSVGGGQDYEQYF.

The chain carries TRBV18 and TRBJ1-1. CDR1 KGHSH and CDR2 LQKENI come from the germline V gene. CDR3 length equals 15 residues. No DNA sequence is on record. The chain's CDR3 is CASSPPRLMNTEAFF.

The chain couples TRBV9 to TRBJ2-1; TCRdb indicates TRBD2, and absent DNA this call remains unverified. Germline assignment: CDR1 SGDLS and CDR2 YYNGEE. This CDR3 is built from 16 residues. The DNA is unrecorded. The CDR3 sequence: CASSPPEGLHYNEQFF. Filled out from reference TRBV9 and TRBJ2-1, the complete variable domain reads DSGVTQTPKHLITATGQRVTLRCSPRSGDLSVYWYQQSLDQGLQFLIQYYNGEERAKGNILERFSAQQFPDLHSELNLSSLELGDSALYFCASSPPEGLHYNEQFFGPGTRLTVL.

The chain uses TRBV27 and TRBJ2-7. CDR1 MNHEY and CDR2 SMNVEV come from the germline V gene (reference sequence). The CDR3 runs 13 residues. No DNA accompanies this entry. The CDR3 spells CASSLDTDYEQYF.

This clone is deemed medium-sized by its frequency. The rearrangement links TRBV7-6 to TRBJ2-7; absent DNA, TCRdb's TRBD2 call cannot be checked. Per the germline V gene, CDR1 is SGHVS and CDR2 is FNYEAQ. CDR3 length: 12 residues. Only the protein sequence is given. The CDR3 sequence: CASSLAGGTRTF.

This chain links TRBV5-1 with TRBJ2-1; the D call of TRBD2 rests on TCRdb alone, since no DNA is present to check it. Germline assignment: CDR1 SGHRS and CDR2 YFSETQ. The CDR3 contains 16 residues. DNA was not recorded. CDR3 sequence reads: CASSRPGLARKDEQFF.

The V call is TRBV6-5, the J call TRBJ1-1; the D call of TRBD1 rests on TCRdb alone, since no DNA is present to check it. CDR1 MNHEY and CDR2 SVGAGI come from the germline V gene. The CDR3 is 15 residues long. Only the protein is on record. CDR3 region: CASIWNRDRGTEAFF.

This chain uses TRBV28 with TRBJ1-1. Germline CDR1 MDHEN, CDR2 SYDVKM. The CDR3 totals 15 residues. No DNA is listed. This chain's CDR3 is CASSRLTLMNTEAFF.

The chain recombines TRBV28 with TRBJ2-3. The CDR3 loop spans 13 amino acids. The DNA is unrecorded. From germline, CDR1 is MDHEN and CDR2 SYDVKM. This chain's CDR3 is CASSFGRTDTQYF.

The V gene is TRBV18, the J gene TRBJ2-3; the D gene TCRdb calls, TRBD1, cannot be checked with no DNA. The CDR3 extends over 12 amino acids. DNA is not on record. The germline gives CDR1 KGHSH, CDR2 LQKENI. The CDR3 here is CASSPDRVRQYF.

This chain connects TRBV29-1 to TRBJ1-3. CDR1 and CDR2 (germline): SQVTM, ANQGSEA. The CDR3 extends over 15 amino acids. Only the protein is available. CDR3 in amino acids: CSVVFGGRAGNTIYF.